The 32 T cell receptor beta chains below all came from one sample that was sequenced in a study of beta chain features in type 1 diabetes. Findings and limits, study-wide: Shortening of TCRB CDR3s, moderate but significant, appeared in all four CD4+ subsets of Type 1 diabetes patients.

No cognate antigen is known for these TCRs. Isolated RNA was reverse transcribed in full, so expressed TCRB transcripts were sequenced. Clones were read by immunoSEQ multiplex PCR, and TCRdb kept only the in-frame ones, dropping some. The repertoire holds around 600,000 clones, with around 12% as singletons. Sequenced sample: naive CD4+ T cells from blood. The receptor source for this set is a man aged 25 to 45 with type 1 diabetes.

This clone was observed a few times. This chain uses TRBV7-2 with TRBJ2-7; tentatively, D is TRBD1 (6 bases). CDR3 length: 14 residues. Germline V gene data show CDR1 as SGHTA and CDR2 as FQGNSA. Trimming cost V 3 bases and J 6 bases, with 15 bases left between them. For the CDR3, the DNA is TGTGCCAGCAGCTTGTCCGGGACACCTCTCGAGCAGTACTTC. It codes for CASSLSGTPLEQYF.

In its sample, this clone was seen a few times. The gene calls are TRBV30 and TRBJ2-5, with no clear D. The CDR3 has 13 residues. Per germline, CDR1 GTSNPN and CDR2 SVGIG (reference sequence). V gave up 1 base and J gave up 0 bases, with 6 bases separating them. The CDR3 sequence is CAWSGGHQETQYF. CDR3 coding DNA: TGTGCCTGGAGTGGCGGCCACCAAGAGACCCAGTACTTC.

This clone was seen a few times. The chain uses TRBV11-1 and TRBJ2-6, with a possible D match to TRBD1 (5 bases). The CDR3 runs 15 residues. Trimming pared 4 bases from V and 2 bases from J, leaving 9 bases between. Germline assignment: CDR1 SGHAT and CDR2 FQDESV (reference sequence). CDR3 DNA: TGTGCCAGCAGCTCCCTAGGGGCTGGGGCCAACGTCCTGACTTTC. Translating it yields CASSSLGAGANVLTF.

This clone turned up a few times. This CDR3 reads CASGTRNADTQYF. CDR3 sequence (DNA): TGTGCCAGCGGCACGAGGAATGCAGATACGCAGTATTTT. V is TRBV7-2 and J is TRBJ2-3, with D uncertain. The CDR3 contains 13 residues. The ends were cut back, 8 bases at V and 4 bases at J, with 13 bases in the middle. Germline loops: CDR1 SGHTA, CDR2 FQGNSA.

This clone was counted between two and nine times. The chain employs TRBV7-9 and TRBJ2-3; 8 bases agree with TRBD2. Trimming removed 5 bases from V and 1 base from J; junction bases left unmatched: 8. The CDR3 has 16 residues. Germline V gives CDR1 SEHNR, CDR2 FQNEAQ (reference sequence). CDR3 in amino acids: CASSRGRSGGTDTQYF. CDR3 nucleotide sequence: TGTGCCAGCAGCCGAGGACGTAGCGGGGGCACAGATACGCAGTATTTT.

The chain couples TRBV5-4 to TRBJ2-4; D gene unclear. Germline loops: CDR1 SGHNT, CDR2 YYREEE (reference sequence). The ends were cut back, 0 bases at V and 5 bases at J, with 6 bases in the middle. CDR3 length equals 13 residues. CDR3 region: CASSLGMENIQYF. For the CDR3, the DNA is TGTGCCAGCAGCTTGGGAATGGAAAACATTCAGTACTTC.

This clone was observed a few times. The chain employs TRBV9 and TRBJ2-2; TRBD1 might be the D (5 bases). V gave up 5 bases and J gave up 6 bases, with 14 bases separating them. Germline V lookup: CDR1 SGDLS, CDR2 YYNGEE. The length of the CDR3 is 14 residues. CDR3 in DNA: TGTGCCAGCAGTCGAACTACAGGTTCCGGGGAGCTGTTTTTT. This gives the protein CASSRTTGSGELFF.

The chain uses TRBV7-9 and TRBJ2-6; D might be TRBD1 or TRBD2, each matching 5 bases. Trimming cost V 6 bases and J 4 bases, with 25 bases left between them. CDR3 length: 19 residues. In germline, CDR1 is SEHNR, CDR2 FQNEAQ (reference sequence). The chain's CDR3 is CASRMETYRGEAGANVLTF. As DNA, the CDR3 is TGTGCCAGCAGAATGGAAACCTACCGGGGCGAGGCCGGGGCCAACGTCCTGACTTTC.

V gene TRBV4-3 combines with J gene TRBJ2-7; TRBD2 aligns across 8 bases. Per germline, CDR1 LGHNA and CDR2 YSLEER. Trimming removed 1 base from V and 4 bases from J; junction bases left unmatched: 3. This CDR3 spans 14 amino acids. The CDR3, as DNA: TGCGCCAGCAGCCAAGTGGCGGGGGGATACGAGCAGTACTTC. Translated, it gives CASSQVAGGYEQYF.

This clone was picked up a small number of times. V gene TRBV7-8 combines with J gene TRBJ2-7; TRBD1 is a possible D gene (6 bases). The CDR3 runs to 16 residues. V dropped 5 bases and J dropped 3 bases, with 20 bases sitting between them. Looked up from germline, CDR1 is SGHVS and CDR2 is FQNEAQ. DNA for the CDR3: TGTGCCAGCAGCAGAAGACAGGCCGACACATTCTACGAGCAGTACTTC. Residues: CASSRRQADTFYEQYF.

The J gene is TRBJ1-4, the V gene TRBV7-6; no clear D gene. CDR1 is SGHVS, CDR2 FNYEAQ, per germline. V was clipped by 4 bases and J by 0 bases, with 6 bases between them. This CDR3 spans 14 amino acids. CDR3 protein: CASSSAATNEKLFF. The DNA for the CDR3 is TGTGCCAGCAGCTCCGCGGCAACTAATGAAAAACTGTTTTTT.

This clone was seen more than once but under ten times. This sequence joins TRBV7-9 and TRBJ1-5, with 7 bases that match TRBD1. This CDR3 region has 12 residues. Germline V gene data show CDR1 as SEHNR and CDR2 as FQNEAQ (reference sequence). Unmatched junction bases numbered 2, after V lost 8 bases and J lost 4 bases. The CDR3 region has the DNA TGTGCCAGCGGGGACAGTAATCAGCCCCAGCATTTT. Its translation: CASGDSNQPQHF.

The V gene is TRBV6-5, the J gene TRBJ2-2; 8 nucleotides align to TRBD2. The CDR3 has 14 amino acids. The germline V gene has CDR1 MNHEY and CDR2 SVGAGI. Trimming at V came to 4 bases and at J to 8 bases, leaving 6 bases not matched to a gene. In DNA, the CDR3 is TGTGCCAGCAGTTCGCGACTAGCGTCGGGGGAGCTGTTTTTT. It specifies CASSSRLASGELFF.

This clone appeared a few times. The chain's CDR3 is CASSVRSSGNTIYF. CDR3 DNA: TGCGCCAGCAGCGTACGCAGCTCTGGAAACACCATATATTTT. The gene calls are TRBV5-1 and TRBJ1-3; D is uncertain. The CDR3 is 14 amino acids. CDR1 SGHRS and CDR2 YFSETQ come from the germline V gene. V was cut by 4 bases and J by 0 bases, with 8 bases left in between.

This clone was counted a few times. The chain has TRBV11-2 and TRBJ1-1, with TRBD1 as a possible D gene (5 bases). CDR3 size: 15 residues. Germline CDR1 is SGHAT and CDR2 is FQNNGV. V was cut by 5 bases and J by 0 bases, with 13 bases left in between. In DNA, the CDR3 is TGTGCCAGCAGCCCCCCCGGGACGGTGAACACTGAAGCTTTCTTT. Translation gives CASSPPGTVNTEAFF.

In its sample, this clone was seen a few times. The CDR3 DNA is TGTGCCTGGAGTGTACAGGGGAAACAGCCCCAGCATTTT. Translating it yields CAWSVQGKQPQHF. The rearrangement uses TRBV30 and TRBJ1-5, with 7 bases identical to TRBD1. J gave up 7 bases and V 0 bases, and 3 bases lay outside the gene matches. The germline V gene encodes CDR1 GTSNPN and CDR2 SVGIG (reference sequence). The CDR3 consists of 13 residues.

This chain joins TRBV7-8 and TRBJ2-5; 9 bases match TRBD1. With V trimmed by 5 bases and J by 4 bases, 8 bases remained unmatched. Germline V gene sequence: CDR1 SGHVS, CDR2 FQNEAQ. The CDR3 is made up of 15 amino acids. The CDR3 DNA follows: TGTGCCAGCAGCCTGGGGACAGGGAGGGGAGAGACCCAGTACTTC. Translated, it gives CASSLGTGRGETQYF.

The V and J genes are TRBV18 and TRBJ1-5; D remains ambiguous. The length of the CDR3 is 15 residues. In germline, CDR1 is KGHSH, CDR2 LQKENI. V lost 5 bases to trimming and J lost 0 bases, with 11 bases between them. CDR3: CASSAGSHSNQPQHF. The CDR3 DNA follows: TGTGCCAGCTCAGCGGGGAGCCATAGCAATCAGCCCCAGCATTTT.

The J gene is TRBJ1-1, the V gene TRBV29-1; D gene ambiguous. From germline, CDR1 is SQVTM and CDR2 ANQGSEA. Trimming stripped 5 bases from V and 1 base from J, with 20 bases between. The CDR3 totals 16 residues. In nucleotides, the CDR3 is TGCAGCGTTATGTTTCCTCACTTATACGAGAACACTGAAGCTTTCTTT. As protein: CSVMFPHLYENTEAFF.

The CDR3 region has the DNA TGTGCCAGCAGTGACAGTTGGAACTACGAGCAGTACTTC. It codes for CASSDSWNYEQYF. The chain couples TRBV2 to TRBJ2-7; D uncertain. Between the trimmed V and J ends, which lost 3 bases and 3 bases, there was a span of 9 bases. Germline V CDR1 and CDR2: SNHLY, FYNNEI. This CDR3 comprises 13 residues.

In this sample, this clone turned up a few times. The chain employs TRBV28 and TRBJ1-2; TRBD1 is a possible D gene (5 bases). The CDR3 is 15 amino acids. Trimming shortened V by 5 bases and J by 6 bases, and 19 bases separated the two germline ends. Germline-derived CDR1 and CDR2 are MDHEN and SYDVKM. CDR3 residues: CASSASGFGTHGYTF. CDR3 DNA: TGTGCCAGCAGTGCCTCTGGGTTCGGGACCCATGGCTACACCTTC.

V is TRBV27 and J is TRBJ1-2; 7 bases map to TRBD1. The CDR3 has 13 residues. V lost 6 bases to trimming and J lost 5 bases; unmatched junction nucleotides: 6. Germline V gene lookup returns CDR1 MNHEY and CDR2 SMNVEV (reference sequence). The CDR3, as DNA: TGTGCCAGCAGCCTATACAGGGGATATGGCTACACCTTC. Its protein is CASSLYRGYGYTF.

This clone has only a few counts. The gene calls are TRBV29-1 and TRBJ2-7; D perhaps matches TRBD1 (6 bases). Germline V lookup: CDR1 SQVTM, CDR2 ANQGSEA. CDR3 length: 12 amino acids. Trimming took off 4 bases at V and 6 bases at J, with 13 bases between the two ends. CDR3 coding DNA: TGCAGCGTTGGGTTTAGGACAGCCGAGCAGTACTTC. Translating it yields CSVGFRTAEQYF.

This clone was counted between two and nine times. J is TRBJ2-3 and V is TRBV28, with 11 bases identical to TRBD2. The V and J ends lost 7 bases and 10 bases, in that order; junction bases with no gene match: 19. This CDR3 is 17 amino acids long. Germline CDR1 is MDHEN and CDR2 is SYDVKM. The CDR3 here is CASNRGLAGGPVVAQYF. For the CDR3, the DNA is TGTGCCAGCAACAGAGGGCTAGCGGGGGGACCGGTAGTAGCGCAGTATTTT.

The chain carries TRBV5-1 and TRBJ2-1, with 7 bases aligning to TRBD1. Germline loops: CDR1 SGHRS, CDR2 YFSETQ. This CDR3 comprises 14 residues. J gave up 8 bases and V 3 bases, and 8 bases lay outside the gene matches. This CDR3 is CASSYLNRGDEQFF. In nucleotides, the CDR3 is TGCGCCAGCAGCTATTTAAACAGGGGCGATGAGCAGTTCTTC.

The chain employs TRBV6-5 and TRBJ1-5; D may be TRBD1 (5 bases). The CDR3 is 16 residues long. Germline CDR1 reads MNHEY; CDR2 reads SVGAGI. V gave up 2 bases and J gave up 3 bases, with 14 bases separating them. CDR3 protein: CASSYGAPRYNQPQHF. The CDR3 nucleotides read TGTGCCAGCAGTTACGGGGCGCCTCGATACAATCAGCCCCAGCATTTT.

The chain couples TRBV15 to TRBJ2-1, with 11 bases matching TRBD2. This CDR3 is built from 16 residues. V lost 1 base to trimming and J lost 7 bases; unmatched junction nucleotides: 6. CDR1 is LNHNV and CDR2 is YYDKDF in the germline V gene (reference sequence). The CDR3 sequence: CATSRGGTSGSNEQFF. The CDR3 nucleotides read TGTGCCACCAGCAGAGGAGGGACTAGCGGATCAAATGAGCAGTTCTTC.

The gene calls are TRBV6-5 and TRBJ2-1; D call uncertain. The CDR3 runs to 15 residues. The V gene's germline CDR1 is MNHEY and CDR2 SVGAGI. The ends were cut back, 2 bases at V and 2 bases at J, with 10 bases in the middle. CDR3 coding DNA: TGTGCCAGCAGTTACGACTTAGTAACCTACAATGAGCAGTTCTTC. Amino acids: CASSYDLVTYNEQFF.

In this sample, this clone turned up a few times. This chain links TRBV28 with TRBJ2-7; TRBD1 agrees at 9 bases. V trimming: 3 bases; J trimming: 4 bases; junction bases outside the gene matches: 7. CDR1 and CDR2 (germline): MDHEN, SYDVKM. This CDR3 contains 15 residues. The CDR3 region has the DNA TGTGCCAGCAGTTTGCCGGGACAGGGCTCTTACGAGCAGTACTTC. Its protein is CASSLPGQGSYEQYF.

V and J are TRBV7-2 and TRBJ2-1, with 7 positions matching TRBD1. V lost 6 bases to trimming and J lost 6 bases; unmatched junction nucleotides: 11. This CDR3 has 15 residues. CDR1 is SGHTA, CDR2 FQGNSA, per germline. CDR3 sequence: CASRNRGPKGNEQFF. The CDR3 nucleotides read TGTGCCAGCAGAAACAGGGGACCGAAGGGCAATGAGCAGTTCTTC.

This clone was seen only a few times. V usage is TRBV2 and J usage is TRBJ1-2; D is undetermined. The CDR3 sequence is 13 residues long. Germline V gene sequence: CDR1 SNHLY, CDR2 FYNNEI. V was shortened by 2 bases and J by 6 bases, with 10 bases between the two germline ends. The CDR3 DNA is TGTGCCAGCAGTGAACGGGCAGCAGATGGCTACACCTTC. It codes for CASSERAADGYTF.

This clone appeared a few times. The V gene is TRBV7-2, the J gene TRBJ2-7; possibly TRBD2 for D (6 bases). V was shortened by 6 bases and J by 4 bases, with 13 bases between the two germline ends. There are 13 residues in the CDR3. Germline V lookup: CDR1 SGHTA, CDR2 FQGNSA. The CDR3 DNA reads as TGTGCCAGCAGGGTTCCCGGGGGTTACGAGCAGTACTTC. It codes for CASRVPGGYEQYF.